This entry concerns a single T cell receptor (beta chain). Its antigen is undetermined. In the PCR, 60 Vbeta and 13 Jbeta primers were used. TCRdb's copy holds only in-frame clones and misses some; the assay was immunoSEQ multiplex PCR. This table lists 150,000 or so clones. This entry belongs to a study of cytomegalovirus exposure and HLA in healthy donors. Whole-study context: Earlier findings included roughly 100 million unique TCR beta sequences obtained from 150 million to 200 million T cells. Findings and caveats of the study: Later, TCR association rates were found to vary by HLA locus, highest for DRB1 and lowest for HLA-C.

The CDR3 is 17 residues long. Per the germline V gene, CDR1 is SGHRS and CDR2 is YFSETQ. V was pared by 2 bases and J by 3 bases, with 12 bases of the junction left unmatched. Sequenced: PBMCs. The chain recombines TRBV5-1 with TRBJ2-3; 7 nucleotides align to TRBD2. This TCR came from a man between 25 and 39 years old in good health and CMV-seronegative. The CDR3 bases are TGCGCCAGCAGCTTTTGGGGAGGGCCGTCTGGGACAGATACGCAGTATTTT. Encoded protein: CASSFWGGPSGTDTQYF.